What follows are 12 T cell receptor beta chains derived from one specimen sequenced in a study of blood T cell repertoires in COVID-19. The assay was immunoSEQ multiplex PCR, and TCRdb's table has in-frame clones only and misses some. The sample lists a few hundred thousand clones; approximately 85% were seen once. The sequencing input was peripheral blood. These receptor sequences come from a human donor with COVID-19, enrolled during active disease. The donor label of this sample is uncertain.

Only one count was recorded for this clone. The chain couples TRBV2 to TRBJ1-2; D unresolved. V shed 3 bases and J shed 2 bases, with 16 bases lying between them. CDR3 length: 16 residues. Germline assignment: CDR1 SNHLY and CDR2 FYNNEI. The CDR3 region has the DNA TGTGCCAGCAGTGAGGAGGTGCACAGAACAAACTATGGCTACACCTTC. Amino acid sequence: CASSEEVHRTNYGYTF.

The J gene is TRBJ2-2, the V gene TRBV29-1; a weak D match, TRBD2 (5 bases). CDR3 length equals 11 residues. Deletions cut 7 bases from V and 8 bases from J, with 11 bases between. CDR1 and CDR2 (germline): SQVTM, ANQGSEA. The CDR3 loop reads CSGDRGGELFF. The DNA of the CDR3 is TGCAGCGGCGATCGGGGAGGGGAGCTGTTTTTT.

The chain is built from TRBV5-4 and TRBJ2-2; 8 bases agree with TRBD2. This CDR3 comprises 17 residues. With 0 bases clipped from V and 0 bases from J, the junction kept 4 bases outside the gene matches. Per the germline V gene, CDR1 is SGHNT and CDR2 is YYREEE (reference sequence). The CDR3 loop reads CASSLDPLAANTGELFF. The CDR3 bases are TGTGCCAGCAGCTTGGATCCACTAGCGGCGAACACCGGGGAGCTGTTTTTT.

This chain uses TRBV7-8 with TRBJ2-3; D may be TRBD2 (6 bases). Between the trimmed V and J ends, which lost 1 base and 4 bases, there was a span of 15 bases. The CDR3 consists of 16 residues. Germline-derived CDR1 and CDR2 are SGHVS and FQNEAQ. CDR3 amino acids: CASSLVTGASADTQYF. The CDR3 DNA reads TGTGCCAGCAGCTTAGTTACGGGAGCCTCGGCAGATACGCAGTATTTT.

The chain uses TRBV9 and TRBJ1-3; 9 nucleotides line up with TRBD1. Per germline, CDR1 SGDLS and CDR2 YYNGEE. J gave up 2 bases and V 2 bases, and 5 bases lay outside the gene matches. The CDR3 contains 16 residues. The CDR3 spells CASSVGDRVPGNTIYF. CDR3 DNA sequence: TGTGCCAGCAGCGTCGGGGACAGGGTACCTGGAAACACCATATATTTT.

The V and J genes are TRBV11-2 and TRBJ2-7; D is perhaps TRBD2 (6 bases). The CDR3 loop spans 13 amino acids. Germline CDR1 and CDR2: SGHAT and FQNNGV. V lost 6 bases and J lost 6, with 15 bases in between. CDR3 nucleotide sequence: TGTGCCAGCAGGGGACTCCCCCCAGGCGAGCAGTACTTC. Amino acid sequence: CASRGLPPGEQYF.

This chain uses TRBV7-8 with TRBJ2-3; no reliable D call. V was shortened by 1 base and J by 7 bases, with 9 bases between the two germline ends. Germline CDR1 and CDR2: SGHVS and FQNEAQ. The CDR3 is made up of 13 amino acids. The CDR3 is CASSLGGFYTQYF. The CDR3 DNA is TGTGCCAGCAGCTTAGGAGGTTTTTATACGCAGTATTTT.

The J gene is TRBJ2-2, the V gene TRBV10-2; the D gene is possibly TRBD2 (6 bases). Trimming cost V 6 bases and J 3 bases, with 8 bases left between them. The CDR3 is made up of 13 amino acids. The germline V gene encodes CDR1 WSHSY and CDR2 SAAADI. CDR3 sequence (DNA): TGCGCCAGCAGCGGGAGCTACACCGGGGAGCTGTTTTTT. Translated: CASSGSYTGELFF.

V and J are TRBV5-1 and TRBJ2-3; 16 positions agree with TRBD2. The CDR3 runs to 17 residues. Germline V CDR1 and CDR2: SGHRS, YFSETQ. V was pared by 1 base and J by 3 bases, with 2 bases of the junction left unmatched. CDR3 residues: CASSLRGLAGGTDTQYF. In DNA form, the CDR3 reads TGCGCCAGCAGCTTGAGGGGACTAGCGGGAGGGACAGATACGCAGTATTTT.

The gene calls are TRBV7-8 and TRBJ2-3; 8 bases are shared with TRBD2. CDR3 length: 16 residues. The germline gives CDR1 SGHVS, CDR2 FQNEAQ. The V gene end was trimmed by 4 bases and the J gene end by 4 bases; junction bases not matched to a gene: 10. The CDR3 sequence is CASSSQRSGRPDTQYF. The CDR3 nucleotides are TGTGCCAGCAGCTCCCAAAGAAGCGGGAGACCAGATACGCAGTATTTT.

This chain connects TRBV19 to TRBJ2-2, with 8 positions matching TRBD1. The length of the CDR3 is 16 residues. V lost 4 bases to trimming and J lost 8 bases; unmatched junction nucleotides: 12. CDR1 LNHDA and CDR2 SQIVND come from the germline V gene (reference sequence). Here the CDR3 reads CASSTQLTGAKGELFF. The CDR3 DNA reads as TGTGCCAGTAGTACACAGTTGACAGGGGCGAAGGGGGAGCTGTTTTTT.

The chain couples TRBV6-5 to TRBJ1-1, with TRBD1 matching over 7 bases. With 6 bases clipped from V and 2 bases from J, the junction kept 6 bases outside the gene matches. This CDR3 comprises 14 residues. Germline V gives CDR1 MNHEY, CDR2 SVGAGI. CDR3 bases: TGTGCCAGCAGATGGGACAGTGCAAACACTGAAGCTTTCTTT. Translated: CASRWDSANTEAFF.